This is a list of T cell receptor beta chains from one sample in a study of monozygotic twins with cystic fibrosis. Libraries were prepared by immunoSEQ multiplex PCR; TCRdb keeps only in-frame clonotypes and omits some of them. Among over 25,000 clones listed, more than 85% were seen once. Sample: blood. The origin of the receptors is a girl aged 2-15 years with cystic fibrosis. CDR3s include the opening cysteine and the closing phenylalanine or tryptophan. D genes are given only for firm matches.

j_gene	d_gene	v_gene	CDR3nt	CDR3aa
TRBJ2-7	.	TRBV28	TGTGCCAGTTGTCGACCCCCGGAAATCCCCGAGCAGTACTTC	CASCRPPEIPEQYF
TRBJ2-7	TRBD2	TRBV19	TGTGCCAGTAGTGTGACTAGCGGGAGCTACGAGCAGTACTTC	CASSVTSGSYEQYF
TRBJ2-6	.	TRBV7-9	TGTGCCAGCAGCCTGTCTATGGGCAGGCACTCTGGGGCCAACGTCCTGACTTTC	CASSLSMGRHSGANVLTF
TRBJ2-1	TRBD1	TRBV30	TGTGCCTGGAGCCTCGGGGACAGGGTTAGCAATGAGCAGTTCTTC	CAWSLGDRVSNEQFF
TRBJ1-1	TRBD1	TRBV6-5	TGTGCCAGCAGTACTCCGGGGACAGGGGACGATGAAGCTTTCTTT	CASSTPGTGDDEAFF
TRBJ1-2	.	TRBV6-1	TGTGCCAGCAGTGAGGGGCCGGGGGACTATGGCTACACCTTC	CASSEGPGDYGYTF
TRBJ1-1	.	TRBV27	TGTGCCAGCAGTTCCCGACGAGGAGCTCCCATGAACACTGAAGCTTTCTTT	CASSSRRGAPMNTEAFF
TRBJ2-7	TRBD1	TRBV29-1	TGCAGCGTTTGGGACAGCTCCTACGAGCAGTACTTC	CSVWDSSYEQYF
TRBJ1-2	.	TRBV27	TGTGCCAGCAGTTTAAGTAGGGGAGCGTCTAACTATGGCTACACCTTC	CASSLSRGASNYGYTF
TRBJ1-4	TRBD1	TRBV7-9	TGTGCCAGCAGCATTACGACAGGGCGCTACGAAAAACTGTTTTTT	CASSITTGRYEKLFF
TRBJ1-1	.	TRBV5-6	TGTGCCAGCAGCTTGGCAGGGGCCGCTTTCTTT	CASSLAGAAFF
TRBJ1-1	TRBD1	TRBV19	TGTGCCAGTAGTAACAGGGGTTACGACACTGAAGCTTTCTTT	CASSNRGYDTEAFF
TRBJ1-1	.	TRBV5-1	TGCGCCAGCAGCTTAAATACAGGGACGAACACTGAAGCTTTCTTT	CASSLNTGTNTEAFF
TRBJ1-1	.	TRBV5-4	TGTGCCAGCAGCCGGGAGGGTCGGAACACTGAAGCTTTCTTT	CASSREGRNTEAFF
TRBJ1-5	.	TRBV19	TGTGCCAGTAGTATTGTAAGTGGCAGGGGAAGCAATCAGCCCCAGCATTTT	CASSIVSGRGSNQPQHF
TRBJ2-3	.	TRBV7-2	TGTGCCAGCAGTCTTAAGGGGATCCCGGATAGATGGGGAGATACGCAGTATTTT	CASSLKGIPDRWGDTQYF